The clone carrying this T cell receptor beta chain was counted between two and nine times. What it binds is unknown. The germline CDR1 and CDR2 sequences are SGHNT and YYREEE (reference sequence). The CDR3 covers 17 residues. Trimming cost V 5 bases and J 8 bases; bases outside gene matches: 17. The data originate from a study of T-cell memory formation after mild COVID-19. Turning to the study itself: Largely donor-specific sequence clusters came from a couple of donors.

From the 5' RACE reads, TCRdb called clonotypes with MiXCR, one entry per CDR3 protein. The sample has approximately 400,000 distinct CDR3 sequences; approximately 18% are singletons. Study observations and caveats: The study found balanced CD4/CD8 in clones contracting day 15 to 85 and a CD4+ lean in later expanders. The authors left the SARS-CoV-2 specificity of second-wave clones peaking on day 37 unconfirmed.

Sequenced: PBMCs or a T cell subset sorted from them (not recorded which). The chain couples TRBV5-4 to TRBJ2-3; 10 bases agree with TRBD2. The TCR comes from a man aged 18 to 30 who had mild COVID-19 (a few samples of this study predate the infection). Cell type and time point are not known. CDR3 bases: TGTGCCAGCAGTCCACCGCTAGCGGGGGCAGATGCGGGTACGCAGTATTTT. Its translation: CASSPPLAGADAGTQYF.